These 20 T cell receptor beta chains share one sample of origin, sequenced in a study of cytomegalovirus exposure and HLA in healthy donors. The PCR used 60 Vbeta and 13 Jbeta primers. Only in-frame clones appear in the TCRdb table, and some are missing; sequencing was by immunoSEQ multiplex PCR. The sample holds tens of thousands of clones, around 70% seen once. Sequenced sample: PBMCs. The receptors stem from a woman between 50 and 59 years old in good health and CMV-seronegative.

This clone turned up a few times. J is TRBJ2-3 and V is TRBV5-1, with TRBD2 matching 9 bases. Germline CDR1 SGHRS, CDR2 YFSETQ. The CDR3 extends over 17 amino acids. After removal of 3 bases from V and 4 bases from J, the junction contained 12 bases not matched to a gene. In DNA, the CDR3 is TGCGCCAGCAGCTCCCTTCCCGGGACTAGCCAACCAGATACGCAGTATTTT. It specifies CASSSLPGTSQPDTQYF.

The rearrangement uses TRBV27 and TRBJ2-6, with 10 bases identical to TRBD1. Losses at the gene ends were 6 bases for V and 0 bases for J; bases not matched to a gene: 11. The CDR3 runs 19 residues. The germline CDR1 and CDR2 sequences are MNHEY and SMNVEV (reference sequence). CDR3 in amino acids: CASRQLAGTGASGANVLTF. CDR3 nucleotides: TGTGCCAGCAGACAATTGGCCGGGACAGGGGCCTCTGGGGCCAACGTCCTGACTTTC.

The rearrangement uses TRBV5-4 and TRBJ2-2; unclear D gene. CDR3 length equals 13 residues. With 4 bases removed from V and 5 bases from J, the gap between germline ends came to 9 bases. Germline V CDR1 and CDR2: SGHNT, YYREEE (reference sequence). The CDR3 loop is CASSREFTGELFF. CDR3 coding DNA: TGTGCCAGCAGCCGCGAGTTTACCGGGGAGCTGTTTTTT.

A few counts support this clone. The gene calls are TRBV7-9 and TRBJ1-1; D may be TRBD1 (6 bases). Germline V gene lookup returns CDR1 SEHNR and CDR2 FQNEAQ (reference sequence). CDR3 size: 14 residues. Trimming removed 0 bases from V and 1 base from J, with 6 bases in between. In nucleotides, the CDR3 is TGTGCCAGCAGCTTAGCGGGGGCGAACACTGAAGCTTTCTTT. Amino acid sequence: CASSLAGANTEAFF.

This clone is a singleton in its sample. The chain couples TRBV5-1 to TRBJ2-3; 7 bases are shared with TRBD2. The CDR3 has 14 amino acids. V was pared by 7 bases and J by 3 bases, with 8 bases of the junction left unmatched. The germline V gene has CDR1 SGHRS and CDR2 YFSETQ. As DNA, the CDR3 is TGCGCCAGCTTCCTAGCGGAGAGGACAGATACGCAGTATTTT. Protein sequence: CASFLAERTDTQYF.

This clone was observed once. The V gene is TRBV7-8, the J gene TRBJ2-1, with TRBD2 identical over 9 bases. This CDR3 spans 16 amino acids. The V and J ends lost 1 base and 8 bases, in that order; junction bases with no gene match: 9. Germline CDR1 SGHVS, CDR2 FQNEAQ. The CDR3 nucleotides are TGTGCCAGCAGCTTAGAGGGCGGGAGGGCAGTCCATGAGCAGTTCTTC. Translating gives CASSLEGGRAVHEQFF.

Turning to this clone: At the DNA level, this CDR3 is encoded by other sequences in the same sample as well. V and J are TRBV7-9 and TRBJ1-1; 9 bases align to TRBD1. The CDR3 is 15 residues long. The V and J ends lost 4 bases and 2 bases, in that order; junction bases with no gene match: 5. Germline CDR1 is SEHNR and CDR2 is FQNEAQ (reference sequence). CDR3 nucleotides: TGTGCCAGCAGCTCCACAGGGGGCCTCAACACTGAAGCTTTCTTT. As protein: CASSSTGGLNTEAFF.

The sample holds a few counts of this clone. The V and J genes are TRBV5-1 and TRBJ2-1; possibly TRBD2 for D (5 bases). CDR1 is SGHRS, CDR2 YFSETQ, per germline. The CDR3 totals 17 residues. Trimming shortened V by 2 bases and J by 1 base, and 16 bases separated the two germline ends. CDR3: CASSFTPLGGSYNEQFF. The CDR3 nucleotides are TGCGCCAGCAGCTTTACTCCCTTAGGAGGTTCCTACAATGAGCAGTTCTTC.

The chain recombines TRBV28 with TRBJ1-1; possibly TRBD1 for D (6 bases). The CDR3 length is 14 residues. Looked up from germline, CDR1 is MDHEN and CDR2 is SYDVKM. V was clipped by 2 bases and J by 5 bases, with 12 bases between them. CDR3: CASSLIRGQTEAFF. Here the CDR3 DNA reads TGTGCCAGCAGTTTAATTCGGGGACAAACTGAAGCTTTCTTT.

This clone was seen a handful of times. The chain is built from TRBV27 and TRBJ2-1; TRBD1 matches at 9 bases. The V gene end was trimmed by 6 bases and the J gene end by 6 bases; junction bases not matched to a gene: 6. The germline V gene encodes CDR1 MNHEY and CDR2 SMNVEV (reference sequence). The CDR3 loop spans 14 amino acids. This CDR3 reads CASRRDRALNEQFF. CDR3 DNA sequence: TGTGCCAGCAGGAGGGACAGGGCTCTCAATGAGCAGTTCTTC.

The chain has TRBV7-9 and TRBJ2-1; 9 bases are shared with TRBD2. J lost 7 bases, V lost 5 bases, and 12 bases had no gene match. Germline V gene sequence: CDR1 SEHNR, CDR2 FQNEAQ (reference sequence). The CDR3 runs to 16 residues. The DNA of the CDR3 is TGTGCCAGCAGCCCGCGAGGCGGGAGGGCCGGTAATGAGCAGTTCTTC. This sequence encodes CASSPRGGRAGNEQFF.

V is TRBV6-5 and J is TRBJ2-7, with D perhaps TRBD1 (5 bases). V lost 2 bases to trimming and J lost 1 base, with 12 bases between them. The CDR3 consists of 15 residues. The germline V gene encodes CDR1 MNHEY and CDR2 SVGAGI. CDR3 sequence reads: CASSYGAQSSYEQYF. CDR3 bases: TGTGCCAGCAGTTACGGGGCCCAGTCATCCTACGAGCAGTACTTC.

The chain couples TRBV28 to TRBJ1-2; the D gene is possibly TRBD1 (5 bases). Deletions cut 8 bases from V and 5 bases from J, with 12 bases between. This CDR3 has 12 residues. Germline-derived CDR1 and CDR2 are MDHEN and SYDVKM. CDR3 in amino acids: CASDGGGYGYTF. CDR3 nucleotides: TGTGCCAGCGATGGGGGAGGGTATGGCTACACCTTC.

The rearrangement uses TRBV4-3 and TRBJ1-5, with TRBD1 as a possible D gene (5 bases). Trimming removed 0 bases from V and 10 bases from J, with 13 bases in between. CDR3 length: 14 residues. Germline V gene lookup returns CDR1 LGHNA and CDR2 YSLEER. This CDR3 reads CASSQDRASSPQHF. The DNA of the CDR3 is TGCGCCAGCAGCCAAGACAGGGCCTCAAGTCCCCAGCATTTT.

This chain uses TRBV28 with TRBJ2-5; a possible D gene is TRBD2 (5 bases). V was cut by 6 bases and J by 5 bases, with 19 bases left in between. The CDR3 covers 15 residues. The germline V gene encodes CDR1 MDHEN and CDR2 SYDVKM. The CDR3 loop reads CASRPGNPPWETQYF. DNA for the CDR3: TGTGCCAGCAGGCCCGGGAATCCGCCGTGGGAGACCCAGTACTTC.

The V gene is TRBV4-3, the J gene TRBJ1-2; weak D call: TRBD1 (6 bases). Germline CDR1 and CDR2: LGHNA and YSLEER. The ends were cut back, 7 bases at V and 3 bases at J, with 15 bases in the middle. The CDR3 is 14 amino acids. This CDR3 reads CASNKGGRDYGYTF. The CDR3 DNA reads as TGCGCCAGCAACAAGGGGGGGCGTGACTATGGCTACACCTTC.

The genes are TRBV27 and TRBJ2-4, with TRBD1 as a possible D gene (5 bases). The CDR3 totals 13 residues. Looked up from germline, CDR1 is MNHEY and CDR2 is SMNVEV (reference sequence). V shed 6 bases and J shed 8 bases, with 14 bases lying between them. The CDR3 reads CASRGLDGDIQYF. The CDR3 DNA follows: TGTGCCAGCAGGGGGCTAGATGGGGACATTCAGTACTTC.

The chain is built from TRBV30 and TRBJ2-1, with no clear D. The V end lost 3 bases, the J end lost 0 bases, and 12 bases lay between the germline ends. Germline V gene lookup returns CDR1 GTSNPN and CDR2 SVGIG (reference sequence). This CDR3 is 15 amino acids long. This CDR3 is CAWRAKTGSYNEQFF. The DNA of the CDR3 is TGTGCCTGGAGGGCGAAGACGGGCTCCTACAATGAGCAGTTCTTC.

The CDR3 nucleotides are TGTGCCAGCAGCCCCCTCCATGGGGGCGAAGGGAGTAAAGGCTACACCTTC. Its translation: CASSPLHGGEGSKGYTF. The gene calls are TRBV4-2 and TRBJ1-2; tentative D call: TRBD1 (6 bases). The CDR3 is made up of 17 amino acids. Trimming left V 4 bases short and J 8 bases short, with 26 bases between. The germline V gene has CDR1 LGHNA and CDR2 YNFKEQ.

This rearrangement joins TRBV28 to TRBJ2-2; TRBD2 aligns across 7 bases. CDR3 length equals 17 residues. V shed 6 bases, J shed 4 bases, and the junction held 14 bases outside the gene matches. Germline V CDR1 and CDR2: MDHEN, SYDVKM. CDR3 region: CASSPNSWEGPTGELFF. CDR3 DNA sequence: TGTGCCAGCAGCCCCAATAGCTGGGAGGGCCCCACCGGGGAGCTGTTTTTT. The whole variable domain, filled in from reference TRBV28 and TRBJ2-2, reads DVKVTQSSRYLVKRTGEKVFLECVQDMDHENMFWYRQDPGLGLRLIYFSYDVKMKEKGDIPEGYSVSREKKERFSLILESASTNQTSMYLCASSPNSWEGPTGELFFGEGSRLTVL.